The present T cell receptor (beta chain) was sequenced within a study of cytotoxic CD8 clonotypes in ibrutinib-treated CLL. The CDR3 covers 12 residues. Trimming took off 6 bases at V and 5 bases at J, with 11 bases between the two ends. Per the germline V gene, CDR1 is MNHNS and CDR2 is SASEGT. Clones were sequenced by immunoSEQ multiplex PCR, and TCRdb holds only the in-frame ones, with some missing. The repertoire holds 250,000 to 350,000 clones, roughly 76% seen once, with roughly 5% in the top ten. The source of this sequence is a human donor with chronic lymphocytic leukemia. Sequenced here: PBMCs, sampled at disease progression, from a patient treated with ibrutinib. This chain joins TRBV6-1 and TRBJ2-7; D remains ambiguous. CDR3 nucleotide sequence: TGTGCCAGCAGCACCCTCCGTGACGAGCAGTACTTC. Translation gives CASSTLRDEQYF.